In its sample, the clone carrying this T cell receptor (beta chain) was seen a few times. Its cognate antigen is unknown. The sample belongs to a study of shared clonotypes between healthy human individuals. Measured with immunoSEQ multiplex PCR; TCRdb has only the in-frame clones, and not every one. The table includes about 1 million clones, approximately 76% detected once. Those who donated were healthy HIV-negative adults, with no recent acute infections or vaccinations reported. Study outcomes and limitations: In the sorted subsets, rarefaction showed sequencing was incomplete despite large depth.

The sequenced sample consisted of memory CD4+ T cells sorted from blood. Sample subset: CD45RA-negative fraction. The TCR originated in a young man in good health.

The CDR3 DNA follows: TGTGCCAGCAGCTTGGGGACTAGCGGTTTGAGCTCCTACGAGCAGTACTTC. Translated: CASSLGTSGLSSYEQYF. The chain is built from TRBV11-2 and TRBJ2-7; 11 bases align to TRBD2. The CDR3 is 17 residues long. The V and J ends lost 3 bases and 0 bases, in that order; junction bases with no gene match: 7. CDR1 and CDR2 from the germline V gene are SGHAT and FQNNGV.